The source of this T cell receptor (beta chain) is a study of blood T cell repertoires in COVID-19. Study at large: PBMCs, B-cell-depleted T cells, or T cells were the source of the cDNA or gDNA that made up the material.

V lost 1 base, J lost 4 bases, and 5 bases stayed unmatched. Germline V gives CDR1 SGHRS, CDR2 YFSETQ. CDR3 length: 15 residues. This clone was detected only once. Data came from immunoSEQ multiplex PCR; TCRdb stores just in-frame clones and leaves some out. The table shows roughly 140,000 clones, with 80% to 90% occurring only once. Cohort placement rested on clinical history that participants reported themselves. The receptor comes from a man aged 55 to 70 who had recovered from COVID-19. This chain links TRBV5-1 with TRBJ2-3, with TRBD1 matching over 8 bases. The sample comprised PBMCs or T cells enriched from blood (not recorded which). The chain's CDR3 is CASSLSPGGSDTQYF. For the CDR3, the DNA is TGCGCCAGCAGCTTGTCGCCAGGGGGCTCAGATACGCAGTATTTT.